This T cell receptor (beta chain) was recovered during a study of T cell changes during pregnancy in multiple sclerosis. Clones were read by immunoSEQ multiplex PCR, and TCRdb kept only the in-frame ones, dropping some. This table holds about 48,000 clones, over 80% found once. The germline CDR1 and CDR2 sequences are MGHRA and YSYEKL. The CDR3 has 18 amino acids. V lost 1 base, J lost 0 bases, and 15 bases lay in between. The chain couples TRBV4-1 to TRBJ2-2; TRBD2 might be the D (6 bases). The sequence came from a female donor in good health, enrolled as a control in a pregnancy study. The sample was CD4+ T cells from peripheral blood mononuclear cells, taken in the second trimester of pregnancy. CDR3 coding DNA: TGCGCCAGCAGCCAAGGGAGGGCTCGGCGTGCGAACACCGGGGAGCTGTTTTTT. It encodes CASSQGRARRANTGELFF.